This T cell receptor beta chain was identified during a study of cytomegalovirus exposure and HLA in healthy donors. Study outcomes and limitations: A classifier reportedly called cytomegalovirus status with high sensitivity and specificity.

PCR employed 60 Vbeta and 13 Jbeta primers. Only in-frame clones appear in the TCRdb table, and some are missing; sequencing was by immunoSEQ multiplex PCR. Its clone listing holds under 200,000 clones. V dropped 2 bases and J dropped 5 bases, with 10 bases sitting between them. This CDR3 contains 13 residues. The germline V gene has CDR1 MNHEY and CDR2 SVGAGI. Regarding this clone: Antigen specificity is unknown.

The source material was PBMCs. This clonotype originated in a young man in good health and CMV-seronegative. This chain joins TRBV6-5 and TRBJ2-7; tentatively, D is TRBD1 (6 bases). CDR3 sequence (DNA): TGTGCCAGCAGTTACCTGGACAGAAACGAGCAGTACTTC. As protein: CASSYLDRNEQYF.